Sequencing of this TCR beta chain was carried out in a study of tumor-infiltrating lymphocytes in oesophageal squamous cell carcinoma. Germline assignment: CDR1 MNHEY and CDR2 SVGEGT. V was trimmed by 0 bases and J by 3 bases, leaving 17 bases between them. The CDR3 spans 17 residues. TCRdb fed the PCR reads into MiXCR, producing one record per CDR3 protein. The table has about 14,000 distinct CDR3 sequences, 40% to 50% seen once; the top ten hold around 13%. The genes are TRBV6-2 or TRBV6-3 and TRBJ2-5; D gene uncertain. Material for sequencing was blood. The clonotype originates from a male donor with esophageal squamous cell carcinoma. CDR3 in DNA: TGTGCCAGCAGTTACTCGTTCGGGCCCATGTTAGAAGAGACCCAGTACTTC. This codes for CASSYSFGPMLEETQYF.